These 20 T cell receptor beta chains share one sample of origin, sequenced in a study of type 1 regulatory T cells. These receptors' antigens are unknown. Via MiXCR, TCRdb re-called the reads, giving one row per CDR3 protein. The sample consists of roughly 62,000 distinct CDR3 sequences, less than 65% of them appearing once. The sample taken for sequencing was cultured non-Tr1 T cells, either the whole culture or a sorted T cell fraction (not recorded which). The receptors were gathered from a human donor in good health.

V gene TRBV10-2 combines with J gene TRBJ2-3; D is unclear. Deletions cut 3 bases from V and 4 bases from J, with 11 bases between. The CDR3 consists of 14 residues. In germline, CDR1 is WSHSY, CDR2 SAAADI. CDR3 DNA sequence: TGCGCCAGCAGTGACACAGCGTCCGCAGATACGCAGTATTTT. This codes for CASSDTASADTQYF.

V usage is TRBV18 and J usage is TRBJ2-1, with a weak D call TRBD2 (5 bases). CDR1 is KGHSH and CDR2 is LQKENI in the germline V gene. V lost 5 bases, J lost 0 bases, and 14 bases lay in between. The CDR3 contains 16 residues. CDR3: CASSSDGGSSYNEQFF. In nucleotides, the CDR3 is TGTGCCAGCTCATCCGATGGAGGCAGCTCCTACAATGAGCAGTTCTTC.

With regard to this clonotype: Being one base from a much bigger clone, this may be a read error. CDR3 nucleotides: TGCAGTGCTACCGGGGGTGGGATCCCGTATGGCTGCACCTTC. This codes for CSATGGGIPYGCTF. The chain links TRBV20-1 to TRBJ1-2, with a tentative D call TRBD1 (5 bases). From germline, CDR1 is DFQATT and CDR2 SNEGSKA (reference sequence). The CDR3 contains 14 residues.

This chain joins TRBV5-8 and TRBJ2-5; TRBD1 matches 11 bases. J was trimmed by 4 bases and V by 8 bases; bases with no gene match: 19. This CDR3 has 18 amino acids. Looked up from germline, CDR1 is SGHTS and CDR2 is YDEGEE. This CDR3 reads CASRTGQGASFVGETQYF. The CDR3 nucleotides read TGTGCCAGTAGAACAGGACAGGGGGCTTCTTTTGTCGGAGAGACCCAGTACTTC.

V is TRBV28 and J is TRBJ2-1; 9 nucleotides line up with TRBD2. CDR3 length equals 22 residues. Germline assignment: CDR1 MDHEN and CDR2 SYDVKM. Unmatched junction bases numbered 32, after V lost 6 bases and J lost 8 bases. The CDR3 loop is CASRSMLAPISGRSPTKDEQFF. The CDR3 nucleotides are TGTGCCAGCAGATCAATGCTGGCGCCGATTAGCGGGAGATCTCCCACAAAGGATGAGCAGTTCTTC.

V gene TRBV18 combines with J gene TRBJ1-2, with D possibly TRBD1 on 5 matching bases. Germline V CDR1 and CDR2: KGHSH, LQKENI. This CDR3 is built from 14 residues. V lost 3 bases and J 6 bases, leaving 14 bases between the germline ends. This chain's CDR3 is CASSPRGREHGYTF. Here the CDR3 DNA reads TGTGCCAGCTCACCGCGGGGGAGAGAGCATGGCTACACCTTC.

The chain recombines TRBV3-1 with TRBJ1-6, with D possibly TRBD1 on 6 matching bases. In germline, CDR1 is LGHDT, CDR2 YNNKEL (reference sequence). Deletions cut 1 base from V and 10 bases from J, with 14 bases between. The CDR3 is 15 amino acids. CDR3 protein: CASSQVRGSTSPLHF. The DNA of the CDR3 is TGTGCCAGCAGCCAAGTTAGGGGGAGTACGTCACCCCTCCACTTT.

The CDR3 spells CAVHSGTGAGANVLTF. The DNA for the CDR3 is TGTGCCGTCCACTCCGGGACAGGGGCTGGGGCCAACGTCCTGACTTTC. This rearrangement joins TRBV28 to TRBJ2-6, with 10 nucleotides matching TRBD1. The V gene end was trimmed by 11 bases and the J gene end by 2 bases; junction bases not matched to a gene: 9. This CDR3 has 16 residues. CDR1 and CDR2 (germline): MDHEN, SYDVKM.

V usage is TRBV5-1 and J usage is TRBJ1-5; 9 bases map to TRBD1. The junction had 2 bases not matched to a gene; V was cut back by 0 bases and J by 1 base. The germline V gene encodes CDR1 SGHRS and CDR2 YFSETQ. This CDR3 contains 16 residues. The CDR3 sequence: CASSLDGQGSNQPQHF. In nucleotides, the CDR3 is TGCGCCAGCAGCTTGGACGGACAGGGGAGCAATCAGCCCCAGCATTTT.

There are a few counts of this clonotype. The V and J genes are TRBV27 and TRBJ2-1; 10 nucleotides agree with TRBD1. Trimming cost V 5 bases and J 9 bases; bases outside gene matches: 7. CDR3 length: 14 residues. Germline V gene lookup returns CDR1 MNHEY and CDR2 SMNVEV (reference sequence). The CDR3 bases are TGTGCCAGCAGTCAGGGGACAGGGGTGGTTGAGCAGTTCTTC. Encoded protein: CASSQGTGVVEQFF.

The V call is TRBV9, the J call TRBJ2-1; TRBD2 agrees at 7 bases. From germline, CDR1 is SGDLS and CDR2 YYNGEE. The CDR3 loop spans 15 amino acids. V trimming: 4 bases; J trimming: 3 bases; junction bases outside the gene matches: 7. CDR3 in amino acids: CASSTSSGIYNEQFF. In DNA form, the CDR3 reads TGTGCCAGCAGCACATCTAGCGGCATCTACAATGAGCAGTTCTTC.

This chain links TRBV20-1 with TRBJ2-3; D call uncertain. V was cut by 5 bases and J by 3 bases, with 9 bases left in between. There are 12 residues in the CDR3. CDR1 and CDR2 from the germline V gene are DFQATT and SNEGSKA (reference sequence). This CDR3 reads CSAWAGTDTQYF. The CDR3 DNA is TGCAGTGCTTGGGCCGGGACAGATACGCAGTATTTT.

CDR3 amino acids: CASSLSAGGETQYF. DNA for the CDR3: TGTGCCAGCAGCCTCTCGGCTGGCGGGGAGACCCAGTACTTC. The chain recombines TRBV7-8 with TRBJ2-5; TRBD2 might be the D (5 bases). Deletions cut 5 bases from V and 5 bases from J, with 15 bases between. Germline V gives CDR1 SGHVS, CDR2 FQNEAQ. This CDR3 contains 14 residues. Together with reference TRBV7-8 and TRBJ2-5, the CDR3 gives the full variable domain: GAGVSQSPRYKVAKRGQDVALRCDPISGHVSLFWYQQALGQGPEFLTYFQNEAQLDKSGLPSDRFFAERPEGSVSTLKIQRTQQEDSAVYLCASSLSAGGETQYFGPGTRLLVL.

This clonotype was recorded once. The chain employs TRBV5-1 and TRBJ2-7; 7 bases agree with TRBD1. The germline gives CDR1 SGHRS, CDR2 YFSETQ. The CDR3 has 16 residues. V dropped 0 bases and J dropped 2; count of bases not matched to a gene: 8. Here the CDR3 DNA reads TGCGCCAGCAGCTTGGGGGGGACAGTTAGCCCCTACGAGCAGTACTTC. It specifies CASSLGGTVSPYEQYF.

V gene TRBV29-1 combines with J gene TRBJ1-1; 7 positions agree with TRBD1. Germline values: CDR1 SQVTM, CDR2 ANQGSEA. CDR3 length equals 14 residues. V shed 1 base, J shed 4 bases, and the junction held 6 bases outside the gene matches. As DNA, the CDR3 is TGCAGCGTTGAAGGAGAGGGGGCTTCCACTGAAGCTTTCTTT. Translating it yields CSVEGEGASTEAFF.

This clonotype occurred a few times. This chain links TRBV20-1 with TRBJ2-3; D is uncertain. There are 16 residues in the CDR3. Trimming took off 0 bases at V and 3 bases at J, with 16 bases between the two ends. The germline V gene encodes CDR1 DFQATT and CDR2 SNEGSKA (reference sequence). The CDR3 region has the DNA TGCAGTGCTAGAGATCCTCTAGGTCTTAGGACAGATACGCAGTATTTT. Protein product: CSARDPLGLRTDTQYF.

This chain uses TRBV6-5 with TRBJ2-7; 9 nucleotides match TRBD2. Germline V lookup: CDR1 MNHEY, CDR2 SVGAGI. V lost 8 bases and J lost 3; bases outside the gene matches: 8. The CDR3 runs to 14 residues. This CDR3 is CASRGTSRDYEQYF. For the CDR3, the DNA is TGTGCCAGCCGAGGGACTAGCCGCGACTACGAGCAGTACTTC.

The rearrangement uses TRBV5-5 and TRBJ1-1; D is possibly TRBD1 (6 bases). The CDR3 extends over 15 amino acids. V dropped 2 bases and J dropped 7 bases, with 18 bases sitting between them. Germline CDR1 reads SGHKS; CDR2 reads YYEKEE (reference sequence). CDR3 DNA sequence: TGTGCCAGCAGCTTCGAAACAGGGCTTCTCGTTGAAGCTTTCTTT. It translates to CASSFETGLLVEAFF.

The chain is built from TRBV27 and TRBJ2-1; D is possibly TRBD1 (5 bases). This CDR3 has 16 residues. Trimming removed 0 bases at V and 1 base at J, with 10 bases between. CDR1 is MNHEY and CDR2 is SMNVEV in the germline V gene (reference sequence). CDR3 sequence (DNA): TGTGCCAGCAGTTTATCCCGACAGCGTTCCTACAATGAGCAGTTCTTC. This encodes CASSLSRQRSYNEQFF.

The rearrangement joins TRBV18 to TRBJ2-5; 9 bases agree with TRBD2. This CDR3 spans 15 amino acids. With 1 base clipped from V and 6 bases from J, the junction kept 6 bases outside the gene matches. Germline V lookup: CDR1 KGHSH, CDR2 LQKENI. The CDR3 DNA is TGTGCCAGCTCACCACGGCTAGCGGGAACAAAGACCCAGTACTTC. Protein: CASSPRLAGTKTQYF.